The rows below give T cell receptor beta chains drawn from one sample of a study of neurological immune-mediated disorders. MiXCR, run by TCRdb on the 5' RACE reads, gives a single entry per CDR3 protein. The sample holds about 92,000 distinct CDR3 sequences, around 3.5% seen once. Input material: PBMCs. These TCRs come from a woman aged 45-60 years with multiple sclerosis. CDR3s include the opening cysteine and the closing phenylalanine or tryptophan. A D gene is named only where the DNA matches it firmly. Not all rows give a size; the values are once, few, many and, for expanded clones, a class.

DNA,CDR3,D,size,V,J
TGTGCCAGCAGCCAACGCACTGGCTACGAGCAGTACTTC,CASSQRTGYEQYF,.,many,TRBV3-1,TRBJ2-7
TGCGTAGTGGGGGGTACCACCAATGAGCAGTTCTTC,CVVGGTTNEQFF,.,many,TRBV20-1,TRBJ2-1
TGTGCCATCAGTGAAGGGGGACTGGGAAAGGTCGAGCAGTACTTC,CAISEGGLGKVEQYF,.,many,TRBV10-3,TRBJ2-7
TGCAGTGCTAGATACGACCGGGACAGATTTTCGGGCAAAAACATTCAGTACTTC,CSARYDRDRFSGKNIQYF,TRBD1,many,TRBV20-1,TRBJ2-4
TGTGCCAGCAGCCTTCTGGCGGGGTCGGAGTACTTC,CASSLLAGSEYF,.,many,TRBV6-6,TRBJ2-7
TGTGCCAGCAGCGAGAGGCCGGTACCTCTATACGAGCAGTACTTC,CASSERPVPLYEQYF,.,.,TRBV9,TRBJ2-7
TGTGCCAGCAGCACAAGTCGGGGCAATGAGCAGTTCTTC,CASSTSRGNEQFF,.,many,TRBV7-2,TRBJ2-1
TGCGCCAGCAGCCCCCTACAGGGAACCTACGAGCAGTACTTC,CASSPLQGTYEQYF,.,many,TRBV5-1,TRBJ2-7
TGTGCCAGCAGCGCCCAGCGGGGTCAAGAAAAACTGTTTTTT,CASSAQRGQEKLFF,.,many,TRBV7-2,TRBJ1-4
TGTGCCAGCAGCCAAGGCGGGGGGTACGGAGAGCAGTTCTTC,CASSQGGGYGEQFF,TRBD2,few,TRBV3-1,TRBJ2-1
TGTGCCAGCAACACGCCAGTGGATCAGCCCCAGCATTTT,CASNTPVDQPQHF,.,many,TRBV6-2/TRBV6-3,TRBJ1-5
TGCGCCAGCAGCTTGGGGGTCTTAGACACCGGGGAGCTGTTTTTT,CASSLGVLDTGELFF,.,many,TRBV5-1,TRBJ2-2
TGTGCCAGCAGCCCCCTGTCGGCTCCCGATTCACCCCTCCACTTT,CASSPLSAPDSPLHF,.,many,TRBV11-2,TRBJ1-6
TGTGCCACCAGTGTCAGCGGGGGAGAGACCCAGTACTTC,CATSVSGGETQYF,TRBD2,many,TRBV24-1,TRBJ2-5
TGTGCCAGCAGCACAAAACCGGGAGGCTCCTACGAGCAGTACTTC,CASSTKPGGSYEQYF,TRBD2,many,TRBV27,TRBJ2-7
TGCGCCAGCAGCCAACAGCCCCCGGGACAGGGTGACAGAGTGTTT,CASSQQPPGQGDRVF,TRBD1,many,TRBV5-1,TRBJ1-1
TGCGCCAGCAGCTTGTGGGGGGGGCCTTACAATGAGCAGTTCTTC,CASSLWGGPYNEQFF,.,many,TRBV5-1,TRBJ2-1
TGTGCCAGCAGCGTAGTTCGGGGCTCCTACGAGCAGTACTTC,CASSVVRGSYEQYF,.,many,TRBV9,TRBJ2-7
TGCAGCGCCAAACAGGGGGCGATGGATACGCAGTATTTT,CSAKQGAMDTQYF,TRBD1,many,TRBV29-1,TRBJ2-3
TGTGCCATCAGTGAGGGTATCAATGAGCAGTTCTTC,CAISEGINEQFF,.,many,TRBV10-3,TRBJ2-1
TGCGCCAGCAGTAACGGGAGGGTAGCTTACAATGAGCAGTTCTTC,CASSNGRVAYNEQFF,TRBD2,few,TRBV5-1,TRBJ2-1
TGTGCCAGCAGCGAGGTGAACACTGAAGCTTTCTTT,CASSEVNTEAFF,.,many,TRBV7-2,TRBJ1-1
TGCAGTGCAACGCAACAGACGGGACTAGCGGGGGGCCACTACGAGCAGTACTTC,CSATQQTGLAGGHYEQYF,TRBD2,many,TRBV20-1,TRBJ2-7
TGTGCCAGCAGTTTACTCCGGGAAGAGACCCAGTACTTC,CASSLLREETQYF,.,many,TRBV28,TRBJ2-5
TGCGCCAGCAGCTTGGCACAGAGCTCTGGAAACACCATATATTTT,CASSLAQSSGNTIYF,.,many,TRBV5-1,TRBJ1-3
TGTGCCGTTCGGGACAGCTCCTACGAGCAGTACTTC,CAVRDSSYEQYF,TRBD1,few,TRBV7-6,TRBJ2-7
TGCGCCAGCAGTTCTCTAGGGGCCACTGAAGCTTTCTTT,CASSSLGATEAFF,.,many,TRBV5-1,TRBJ1-1
TGTGCCAGCAGCTTGGGCCCTTCAACCCTCCCTCATAGCAATCAGCCCCAGCATTTT,CASSLGPSTLPHSNQPQHF,.,many,TRBV5-6,TRBJ1-5
TGTGCCAGCAGCAACCTCCAAGAGACCCAGTACTTC,CASSNLQETQYF,.,many,TRBV5-4,TRBJ2-5
TGTGCCAGCAGCCCCGGGCAGGGGAGGCACTATGGCTACACCTTC,CASSPGQGRHYGYTF,.,many,TRBV12-3/TRBV12-4,TRBJ1-2
TGCAGTGCTAGCCTGTCCGACACCGGGGAGCTGTTTTTT,CSASLSDTGELFF,.,many,TRBV20-1,TRBJ2-2
TGTGCCAGCAGTTACAGGGGCCTCCAGCCCCAGCATTTT,CASSYRGLQPQHF,.,many,TRBV6-5,TRBJ1-5
TGTGCCAGCAGCTTAGGCGGGACAGGTCACACTGAAGCTTTCTTT,CASSLGGTGHTEAFF,TRBD1,many,TRBV7-2,TRBJ1-1
TGTGCCAGCCTCCAGACTAGCGGGGGGGCTCGCACCGGGGAGCTGTTTTTT,CASLQTSGGARTGELFF,TRBD2,many,TRBV7-2,TRBJ2-2
TGTGCCAGCAGCAAAGGGACAGGGAAAGTGAATTCACCCCTCCACTTT,CASSKGTGKVNSPLHF,.,many,TRBV21-1,TRBJ1-6
TGTGCCAGCAGCCAGGAGCGGGATGAGCAGTTCTTC,CASSQERDEQFF,.,many,TRBV7-2,TRBJ2-1
TGTGCCAGCAGCGTAGAACAGGGTGATCAGCCCCAGCATTTT,CASSVEQGDQPQHF,.,many,TRBV9,TRBJ1-5
TGCGCCAGCAGTGAGTTTCCAGAATATGGCTACACCTTC,CASSEFPEYGYTF,.,many,TRBV10-1,TRBJ1-2
TGTGCCAGCAGTAAGAATAGCAATCAGCCCCAGCATTTT,CASSKNSNQPQHF,.,many,TRBV25-1,TRBJ1-5
TGTGCCAGCAGTGATCCTGGAGGCACTGAAGCTTTCTTT,CASSDPGGTEAFF,.,many,TRBV2,TRBJ1-1
TGCAGTGCTTACAGGACCTCCTACGAGCAGTACTTC,CSAYRTSYEQYF,.,many,TRBV20-1,TRBJ2-7
TGCGCCAGCAGCCTTCCGGGACTAGCGCCGGTCAATGAGCAGTTCTTC,CASSLPGLAPVNEQFF,TRBD2,many,TRBV5-1,TRBJ2-1
TGTGCCAGCTCACGGGGGAGAGACACTGAAGCTTTCTTT,CASSRGRDTEAFF,.,many,TRBV18,TRBJ1-1
TGCAGCGTTGAAGATCGCCACAGGGGGGTCTACGAGCAGTACTTC,CSVEDRHRGVYEQYF,TRBD1,many,TRBV29-1,TRBJ2-7
TGTGCCAGCAGTTACTCCCCCCCTCCTCCGTCCGAGCAGTACTTC,CASSYSPPPPSEQYF,.,many,TRBV6-5,TRBJ2-7